Sequencing of this TCR beta chain was carried out in a study of T cell responses to AZD1222 COVID-19 vaccine. With V trimmed by 5 bases and J by 3 bases, 7 bases remained unmatched. The CDR3 covers 16 residues. Germline V gives CDR1 MDHEN, CDR2 SYDVKM. Clones were read by immunoSEQ multiplex PCR, and TCRdb kept only the in-frame ones, dropping some. The table has 95,000 to 110,000 clones, over 90% seen once; the top ten hold less than 6.5%. The specimen was peripheral blood, collected on day 0 of AZD1222 vaccination. V and J are TRBV28 and TRBJ2-1, with 10 bases identical to TRBD2. The sequence derives from an adult in good health. CDR3 bases: TGTGCCAGCAGTCCGACACTAGCGGGGATCTACAATGAGCAGTTCTTC. Encoded protein: CASSPTLAGIYNEQFF.